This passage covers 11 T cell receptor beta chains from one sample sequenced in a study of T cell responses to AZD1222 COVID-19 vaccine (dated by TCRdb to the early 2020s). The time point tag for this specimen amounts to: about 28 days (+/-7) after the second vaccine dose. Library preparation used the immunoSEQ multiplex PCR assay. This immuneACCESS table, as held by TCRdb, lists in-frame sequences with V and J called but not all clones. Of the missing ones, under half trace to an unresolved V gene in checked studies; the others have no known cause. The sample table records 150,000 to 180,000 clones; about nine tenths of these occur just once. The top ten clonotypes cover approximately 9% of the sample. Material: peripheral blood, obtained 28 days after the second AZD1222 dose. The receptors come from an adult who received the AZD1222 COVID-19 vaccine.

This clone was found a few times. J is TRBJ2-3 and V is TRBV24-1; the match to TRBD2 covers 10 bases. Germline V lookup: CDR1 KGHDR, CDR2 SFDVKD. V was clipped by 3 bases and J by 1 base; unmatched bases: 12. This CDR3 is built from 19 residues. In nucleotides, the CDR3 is TGTGCCACCAGTGATCCGAACTTCACTAGCGGGACCGGCACAGATACGCAGTATTTT. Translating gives CATSDPNFTSGTGTDTQYF.

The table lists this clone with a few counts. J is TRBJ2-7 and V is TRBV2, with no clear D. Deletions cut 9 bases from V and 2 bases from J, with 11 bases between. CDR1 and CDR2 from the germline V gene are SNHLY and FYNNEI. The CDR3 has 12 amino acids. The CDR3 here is CARPGRAYEQYF. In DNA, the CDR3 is TGTGCCAGGCCGGGCCGCGCCTACGAGCAGTACTTC.

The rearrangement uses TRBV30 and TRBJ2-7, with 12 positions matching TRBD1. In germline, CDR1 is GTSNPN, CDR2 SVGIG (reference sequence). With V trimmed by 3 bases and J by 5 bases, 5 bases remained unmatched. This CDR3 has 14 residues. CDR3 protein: CAWSAGQGAHEQYF. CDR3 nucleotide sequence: TGTGCCTGGAGCGCGGGACAGGGGGCCCACGAGCAGTACTTC.

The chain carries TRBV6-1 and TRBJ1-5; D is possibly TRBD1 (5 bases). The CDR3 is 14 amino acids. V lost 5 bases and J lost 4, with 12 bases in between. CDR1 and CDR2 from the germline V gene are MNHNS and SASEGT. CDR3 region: CASSHSGKNQPQHF. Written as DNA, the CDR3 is TGTGCCAGCAGTCACTCAGGGAAGAATCAGCCCCAGCATTTT.

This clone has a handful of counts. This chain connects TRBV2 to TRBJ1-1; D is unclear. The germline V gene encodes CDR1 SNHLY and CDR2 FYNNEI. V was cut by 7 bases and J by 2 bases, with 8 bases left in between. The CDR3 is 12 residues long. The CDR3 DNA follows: TGTGCCAGCACCCAGACAAACACTGAAGCTTTCTTT. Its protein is CASTQTNTEAFF.

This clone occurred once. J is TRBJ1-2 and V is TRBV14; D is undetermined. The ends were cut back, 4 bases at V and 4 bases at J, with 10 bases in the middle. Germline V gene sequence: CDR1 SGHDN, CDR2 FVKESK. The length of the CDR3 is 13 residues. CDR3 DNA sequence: TGTGCCAGCAGCCGGAACAGCCCCTATGGCTACACCTTC. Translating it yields CASSRNSPYGYTF. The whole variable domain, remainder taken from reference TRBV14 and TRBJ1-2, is EAGVTQFPSHSVIEKGQTVTLRCDPISGHDNLYWYRRVMGKEIKFLLHFVKESKQDESGMPNNRFLAERTGGTYSTLKVQPAELEDSGVYFCASSRNSPYGYTFGSGTRLTVV.

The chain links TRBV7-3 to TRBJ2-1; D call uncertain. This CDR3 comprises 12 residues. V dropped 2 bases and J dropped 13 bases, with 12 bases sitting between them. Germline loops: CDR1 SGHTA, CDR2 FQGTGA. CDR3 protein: CASSLDRRFQFF. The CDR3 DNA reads TGTGCCAGCAGCTTAGACCGGCGATTTCAGTTCTTC.

The CDR3 bases are TGTGCCAGCAGTTACGACTTGAACACTGAAGCTTTCTTT. Translation: CASSYDLNTEAFF. The rearrangement joins TRBV6-5 to TRBJ1-1; D not certain. V gave up 2 bases and J gave up 0 bases, with 4 bases separating them. This CDR3 is built from 13 residues. Per the germline V gene, CDR1 is MNHEY and CDR2 is SVGAGI.

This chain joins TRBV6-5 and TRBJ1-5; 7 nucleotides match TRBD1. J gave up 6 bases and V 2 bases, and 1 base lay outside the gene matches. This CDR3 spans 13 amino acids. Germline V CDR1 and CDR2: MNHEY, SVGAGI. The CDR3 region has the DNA TGTGCCAGCAGTTACAGGGGGCCTCAGCCCCAGCATTTT. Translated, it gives CASSYRGPQPQHF.

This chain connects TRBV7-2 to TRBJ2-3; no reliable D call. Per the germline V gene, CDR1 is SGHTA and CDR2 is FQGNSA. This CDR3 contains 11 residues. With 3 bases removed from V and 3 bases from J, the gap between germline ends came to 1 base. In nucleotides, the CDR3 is TGTGCCAGCAGCTTTACAGATACGCAGTATTTT. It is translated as CASSFTDTQYF. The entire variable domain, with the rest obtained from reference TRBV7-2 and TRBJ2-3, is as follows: GAGVSQSPSNKVTEKGKDVELRCDPISGHTALYWYRQSLGQGLEFLIYFQGNSAPDKSGLPSDRFSAERTGGSVSTLTIQRTQQEDSAVYLCASSFTDTQYFGPGTRLTVL.

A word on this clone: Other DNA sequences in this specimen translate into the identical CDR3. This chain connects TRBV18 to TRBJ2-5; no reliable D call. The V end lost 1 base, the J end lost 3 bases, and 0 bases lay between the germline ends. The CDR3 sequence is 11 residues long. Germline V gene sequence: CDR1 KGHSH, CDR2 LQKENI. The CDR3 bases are TGTGCCAGCTCACCACAAGAGACCCAGTACTTC. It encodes CASSPQETQYF.